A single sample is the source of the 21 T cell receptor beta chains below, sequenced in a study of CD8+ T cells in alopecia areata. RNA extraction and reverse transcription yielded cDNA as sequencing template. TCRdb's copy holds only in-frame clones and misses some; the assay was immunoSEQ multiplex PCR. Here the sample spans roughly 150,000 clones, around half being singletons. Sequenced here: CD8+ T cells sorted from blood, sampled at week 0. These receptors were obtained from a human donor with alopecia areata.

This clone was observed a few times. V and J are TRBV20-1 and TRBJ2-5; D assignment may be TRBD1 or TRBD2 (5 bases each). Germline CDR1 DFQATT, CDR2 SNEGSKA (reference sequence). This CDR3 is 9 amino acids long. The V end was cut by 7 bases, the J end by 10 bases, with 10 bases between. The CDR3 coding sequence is TGCAGTGGAGGGGTGGACCAGTACTTC. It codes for CSGGVDQYF.

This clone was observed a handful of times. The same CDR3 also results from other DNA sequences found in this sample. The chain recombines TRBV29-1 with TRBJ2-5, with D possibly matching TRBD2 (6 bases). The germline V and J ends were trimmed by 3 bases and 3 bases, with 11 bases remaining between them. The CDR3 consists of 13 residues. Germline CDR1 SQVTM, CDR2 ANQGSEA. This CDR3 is CSVEFAGKETQYF. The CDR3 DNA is TGCAGCGTTGAGTTCGCGGGGAAAGAGACCCAGTACTTC. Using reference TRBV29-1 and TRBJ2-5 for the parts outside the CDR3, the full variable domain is SAVISQKPSRDICQRGTSLTIQCQVDSQVTMMFWYRQQPGQSLTLIATANQGSEATYESGFVIDKFPISRPNLTFSTLTVSNMSPEDSSIYLCSVEFAGKETQYFGPGTRLLVL.

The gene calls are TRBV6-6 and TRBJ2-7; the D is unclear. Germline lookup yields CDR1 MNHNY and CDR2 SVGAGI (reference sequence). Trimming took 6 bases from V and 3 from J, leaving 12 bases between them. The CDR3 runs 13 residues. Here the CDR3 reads CASRLRPFYEQYF. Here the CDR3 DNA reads TGTGCCAGCAGGCTCCGACCCTTCTACGAGCAGTACTTC.

The DNA for the CDR3 is TGCGCCAGCAGTCATTCGGGCGGAGATACGCAGTATTTT. Amino acid sequence: CASSHSGGDTQYF. V and J are TRBV10-2 and TRBJ2-3; D unresolved. Germline lookup yields CDR1 WSHSY and CDR2 SAAADI. V shed 5 bases and J shed 5 bases, with 11 bases lying between them. CDR3 length: 13 amino acids.

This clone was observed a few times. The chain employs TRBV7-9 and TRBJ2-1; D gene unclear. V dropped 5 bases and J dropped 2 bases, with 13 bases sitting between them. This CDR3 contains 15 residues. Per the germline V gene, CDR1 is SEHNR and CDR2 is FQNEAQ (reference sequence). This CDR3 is CASSNTETTYNEQFF. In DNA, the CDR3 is TGTGCCAGCAGCAACACTGAAACGACCTACAATGAGCAGTTCTTC.

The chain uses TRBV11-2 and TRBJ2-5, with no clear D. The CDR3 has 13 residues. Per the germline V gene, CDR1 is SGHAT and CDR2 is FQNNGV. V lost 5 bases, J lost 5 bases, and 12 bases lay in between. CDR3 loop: CASSPRTLETQYF. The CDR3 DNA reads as TGTGCCAGCAGCCCAAGGACCTTGGAGACCCAGTACTTC.

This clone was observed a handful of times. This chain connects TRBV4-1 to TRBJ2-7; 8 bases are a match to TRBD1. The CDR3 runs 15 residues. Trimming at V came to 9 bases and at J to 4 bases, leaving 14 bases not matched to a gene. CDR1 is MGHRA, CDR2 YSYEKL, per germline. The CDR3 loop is CASTTVQGAGYEQYF. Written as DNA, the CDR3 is TGCGCCAGTACTACCGTGCAGGGGGCAGGGTACGAGCAGTACTTC.

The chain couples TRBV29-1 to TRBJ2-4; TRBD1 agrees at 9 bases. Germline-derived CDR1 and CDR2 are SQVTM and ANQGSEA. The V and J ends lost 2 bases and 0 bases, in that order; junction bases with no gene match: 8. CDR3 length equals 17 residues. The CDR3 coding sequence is TGCAGCGTTGAATTTGGGACGGACAGGGGAGCCAAAAACATTCAGTACTTC. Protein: CSVEFGTDRGAKNIQYF.

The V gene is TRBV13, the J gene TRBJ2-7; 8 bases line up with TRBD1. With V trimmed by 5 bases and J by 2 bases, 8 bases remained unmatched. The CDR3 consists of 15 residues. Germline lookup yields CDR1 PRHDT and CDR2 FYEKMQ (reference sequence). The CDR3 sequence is CASSATGVAAYEQYF. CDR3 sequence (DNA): TGTGCCAGCAGCGCGACAGGGGTGGCCGCCTACGAGCAGTACTTC. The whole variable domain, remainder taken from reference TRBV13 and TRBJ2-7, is AAGVIQSPRHLIKEKRETATLKCYPIPRHDTVYWYQQGPGQDPQFLISFYEKMQSDKGSIPDRFSAQQFSDYHSELNMSSLELGDSALYFCASSATGVAAYEQYFGPGTRLTVT.

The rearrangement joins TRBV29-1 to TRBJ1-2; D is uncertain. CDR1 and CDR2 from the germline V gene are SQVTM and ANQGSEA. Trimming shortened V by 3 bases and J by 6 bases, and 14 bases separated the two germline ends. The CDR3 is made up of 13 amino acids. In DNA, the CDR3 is TGCAGCGTTGACTACAGCCACGAGGATGGCTACACCTTC. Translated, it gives CSVDYSHEDGYTF.

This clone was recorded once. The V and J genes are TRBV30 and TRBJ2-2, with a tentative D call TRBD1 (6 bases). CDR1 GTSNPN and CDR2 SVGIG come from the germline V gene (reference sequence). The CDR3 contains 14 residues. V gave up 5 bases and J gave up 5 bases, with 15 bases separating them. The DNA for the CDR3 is TGTGCCTGGTACCAGGGGTACGGGACCGGGGAGCTGTTTTTT. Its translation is CAWYQGYGTGELFF.

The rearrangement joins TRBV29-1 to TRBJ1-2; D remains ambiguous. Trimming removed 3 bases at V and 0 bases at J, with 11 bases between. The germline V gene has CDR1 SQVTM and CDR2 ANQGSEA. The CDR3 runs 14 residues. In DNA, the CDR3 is TGCAGCGTTGATGGGGTTAGTCCTAACTATGGCTACACCTTC. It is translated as CSVDGVSPNYGYTF.

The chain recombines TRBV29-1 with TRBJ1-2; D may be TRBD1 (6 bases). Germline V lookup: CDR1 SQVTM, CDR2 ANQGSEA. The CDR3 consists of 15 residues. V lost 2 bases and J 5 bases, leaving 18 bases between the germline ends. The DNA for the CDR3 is TGCAGCGTTGAATTAGGGGGGCAAATGGAGTATGGCTACACCTTC. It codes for CSVELGGQMEYGYTF.

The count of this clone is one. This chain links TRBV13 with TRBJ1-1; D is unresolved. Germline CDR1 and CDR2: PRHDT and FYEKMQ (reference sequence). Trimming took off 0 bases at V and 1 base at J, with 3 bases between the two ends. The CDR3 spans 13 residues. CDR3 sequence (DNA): TGTGCCAGCAGCTTAGGCAAGAACACTGAAGCTTTCTTT. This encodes CASSLGKNTEAFF.

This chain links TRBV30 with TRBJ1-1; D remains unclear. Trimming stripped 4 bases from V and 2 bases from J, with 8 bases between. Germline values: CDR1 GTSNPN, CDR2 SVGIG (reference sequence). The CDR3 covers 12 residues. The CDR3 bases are TGTGCCTGGACCGAAATAAACACTGAAGCTTTCTTT. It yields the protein CAWTEINTEAFF.

The CDR3 region is CASSQDIRGATEAFF. Here the CDR3 DNA reads TGCGCCAGCAGCCAAGATATCAGGGGTGCCACTGAAGCTTTCTTT. The rearrangement uses TRBV4-3 and TRBJ1-1, with D maybe TRBD1 (6 bases). There are 15 residues in the CDR3. The V end lost 0 bases, the J end lost 4 bases, and 12 bases lay between the germline ends. Germline loops: CDR1 LGHNA, CDR2 YSLEER.

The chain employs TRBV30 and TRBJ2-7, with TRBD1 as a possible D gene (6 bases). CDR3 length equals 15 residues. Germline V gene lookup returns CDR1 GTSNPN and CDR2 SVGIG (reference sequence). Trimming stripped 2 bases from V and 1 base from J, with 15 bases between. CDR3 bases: TGTGCCTGGAGTACCGGGGCAGGGGCTTCCTACGAGCAGTACTTC. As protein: CAWSTGAGASYEQYF.

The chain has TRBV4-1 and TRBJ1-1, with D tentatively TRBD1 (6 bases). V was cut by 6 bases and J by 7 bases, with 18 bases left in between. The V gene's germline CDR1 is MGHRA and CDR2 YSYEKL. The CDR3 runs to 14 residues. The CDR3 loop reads CASRNLGQTHEAFF. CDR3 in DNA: TGCGCCAGCAGAAATCTTGGACAGACCCATGAAGCTTTCTTT.

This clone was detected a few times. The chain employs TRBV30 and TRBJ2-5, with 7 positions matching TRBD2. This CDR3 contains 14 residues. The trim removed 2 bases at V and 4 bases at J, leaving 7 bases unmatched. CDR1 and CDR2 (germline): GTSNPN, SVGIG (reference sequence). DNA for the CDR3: TGTGCCTGGAGTCCGACTAGCCGGGGAGAGACCCAGTACTTC. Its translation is CAWSPTSRGETQYF.

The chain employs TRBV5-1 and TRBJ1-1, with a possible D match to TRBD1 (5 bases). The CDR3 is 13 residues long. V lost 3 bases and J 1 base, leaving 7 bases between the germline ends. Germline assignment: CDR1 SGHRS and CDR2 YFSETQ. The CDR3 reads CASSWDRNTEAFF. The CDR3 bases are TGCGCCAGCAGCTGGGACCGGAACACTGAAGCTTTCTTT.

The CDR3 region has the DNA TGTGCCTGGAGTCCGGACCTACCGTCCTCCTATAATTCACCCCTCCACTTT. This codes for CAWSPDLPSSYNSPLHF. V gene TRBV30 combines with J gene TRBJ1-6; D gene uncertain. Germline V gene lookup returns CDR1 GTSNPN and CDR2 SVGIG (reference sequence). This CDR3 has 17 residues. Between the trimmed V and J ends, which lost 2 bases and 0 bases, there was a span of 14 bases.